Given below is one T cell receptor (beta chain) in context. Its cognate antigen is unknown. This PCR relied on a set of 60 Vbeta primers and 13 Jbeta primers. The data were produced by immunoSEQ multiplex PCR, yet TCRdb's version contains in-frame clones alone and is incomplete. The sample includes under 200,000 clones, 80% of them seen just once. This record belongs to a study of cytomegalovirus exposure and HLA in healthy donors. V was cut by 4 bases and J by 3 bases, with 17 bases left in between. The CDR3 spans 15 residues. CDR1 SGDLS and CDR2 YYNGEE come from the germline V gene. Overall study findings and caveats: Later analysis identified a missense DCLRE1C variant that was linked to TCR beta V- and J-gene trimming. TCR beta sequences numbering under 20,000 were associated with HLA alleles at 0.05 false discovery rate in a later analysis.

Sequencing used PBMCs. The gene calls are TRBV9 and TRBJ2-7; perhaps TRBD2 as D (6 bases). The source is a man aged 25 to 45 in good health and CMV-seronegative. This CDR3 is CASSPSGGSGYEQYF. CDR3 bases: TGTGCCAGCAGCCCGTCCGGTGGTAGCGGCTACGAGCAGTACTTC. The full variable domain, completed using reference TRBV9 and TRBJ2-7, is DSGVTQTPKHLITATGQRVTLRCSPRSGDLSVYWYQQSLDQGLQFLIQYYNGEERAKGNILERFSAQQFPDLHSELNLSSLELGDSALYFCASSPSGGSGYEQYFGPGTRLTVT.